This TCR beta chain emerged from a study of blood T cell repertoires in COVID-19. Study background: Acute and convalescent COVID-19 specimens originated in the United States, Italy and Spain.

Profiled with immunoSEQ multiplex PCR; TCRdb holds only in-frame clones, not every one. The top ten hold roughly 17% of the sample, which has 90,000 or so clones, 80% to 90% seen once. This clone has only a few counts. This CDR3 has 17 amino acids. CDR1 and CDR2 from the germline V gene are MGHRA and YSYEKL. Trimming shortened V by 0 bases and J by 0 bases, and 12 bases separated the two germline ends. This rearrangement joins TRBV4-1 to TRBJ1-3; D might be TRBD1 (5 bases). This receptor was obtained from a human donor in a cohort sampled during active COVID-19. Specimen: peripheral blood. Here the CDR3 DNA reads TGCGCCAGCAGCCAAGAGGGACTGACGAGCTCTGGAAACACCATATATTTT. It yields the protein CASSQEGLTSSGNTIYF.